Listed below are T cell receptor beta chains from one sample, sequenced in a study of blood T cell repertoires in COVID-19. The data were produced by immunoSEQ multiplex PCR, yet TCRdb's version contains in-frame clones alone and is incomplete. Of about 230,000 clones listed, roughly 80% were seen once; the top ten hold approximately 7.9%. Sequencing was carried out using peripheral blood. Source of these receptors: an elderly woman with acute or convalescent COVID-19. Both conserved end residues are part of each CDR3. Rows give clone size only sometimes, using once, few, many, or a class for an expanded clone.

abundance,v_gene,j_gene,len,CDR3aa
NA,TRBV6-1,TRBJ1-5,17,CASSELFSGAGYQPQHF
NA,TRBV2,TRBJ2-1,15,CASVLRAPSYNEQFF
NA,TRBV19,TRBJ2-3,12,CASRTDTDTQYF
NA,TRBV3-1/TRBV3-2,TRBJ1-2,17,CASSQDRPGEGGYGYTF
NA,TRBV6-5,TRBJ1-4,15,CASNGGRGNNEKLFF
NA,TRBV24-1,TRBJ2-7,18,CATSDLNQRQGPAYEQYF
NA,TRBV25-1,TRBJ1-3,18,CASSGGIKGLFSGNTIYF
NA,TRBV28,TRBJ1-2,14,CASSSGRGRGGYTF
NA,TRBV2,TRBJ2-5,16,CASHGEKKIFQETQYF
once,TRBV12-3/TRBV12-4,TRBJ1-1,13,CASSRRGSNEAFF
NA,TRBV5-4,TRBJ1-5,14,CASSRQGEDQPQHF
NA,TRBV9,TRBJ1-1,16,CASSTTPGTGEEKAFF
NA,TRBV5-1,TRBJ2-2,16,CASQALAGLNTGELFF
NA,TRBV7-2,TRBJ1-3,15,CASSLAPGSGNTIYF
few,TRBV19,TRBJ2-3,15,CASSIYSGNTDTQYF
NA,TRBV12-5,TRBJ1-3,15,CASGLPRQGRNTIYF
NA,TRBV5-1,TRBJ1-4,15,CASSSQGATSEKLFF
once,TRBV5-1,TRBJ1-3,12,CASSPSGNTIYF
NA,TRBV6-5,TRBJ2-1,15,CASSYSRGRGYEQFF
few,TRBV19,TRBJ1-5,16,CASSIQLFYSNQPQHF
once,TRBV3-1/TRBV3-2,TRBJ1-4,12,CASSQVSEKLFF
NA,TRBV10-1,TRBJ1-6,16,CASKKDKQRYNSPLHF
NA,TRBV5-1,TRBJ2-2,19,CASSFPPDRAFGVTGELFF
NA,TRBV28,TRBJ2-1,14,CASIIAGGRNEQFF
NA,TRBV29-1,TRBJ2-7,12,CSVVSGPDEQYF
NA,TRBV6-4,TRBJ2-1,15,CASSDESGGWNEQFF
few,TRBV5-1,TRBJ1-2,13,CASSLTEVFGYTF
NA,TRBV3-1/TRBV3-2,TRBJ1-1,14,CASSQESGITEAFF
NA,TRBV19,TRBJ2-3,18,CASSIRSSGRMAPDTQYF
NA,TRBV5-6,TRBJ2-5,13,CASSLTSGETQYF
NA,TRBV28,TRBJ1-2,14,CASSQGGGNYGYTF
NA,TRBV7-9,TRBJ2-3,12,CAIQGETDTQYF
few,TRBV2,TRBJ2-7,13,CAREGGGTYEQYF
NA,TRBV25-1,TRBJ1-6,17,CASSDLAASSYNSPLHF
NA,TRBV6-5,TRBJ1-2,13,CASSPGQFYGYTF
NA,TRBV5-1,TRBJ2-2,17,CASSLSLAGVGTGELFF
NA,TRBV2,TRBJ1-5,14,CASSQGFSNQPQHF
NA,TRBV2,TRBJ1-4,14,CASRPGTGNEKLFF
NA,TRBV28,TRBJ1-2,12,CASSLQDYGYTF